The clone carrying this TCR beta chain was recorded only once. Its antigen is currently unknown. V lost 5 bases and J 8 bases, leaving 22 bases between the germline ends. The CDR3 runs to 16 residues. The V gene's germline CDR1 is SGHTA and CDR2 FQGTGA. The sample is drawn from a study of Ad26.COV2.S vaccination and SARS-CoV-2 variants. Clones were sequenced by immunoSEQ multiplex PCR, and TCRdb holds only the in-frame ones, with some missing. The table lists 350,000 to 500,000 clones, around 89% of them singletons, with about 4% in the top ten. Described treatment: approximately 18 received Ad26.COV2.S at low or high dose, single or two shots; about 5 received placebo; per-sample allocation not given. Collection of samples fell on day 63 after the first vaccine or placebo injection. Wuhan-strain SARS-CoV-2 spike was expressed by the Ad26 vector that made up the vaccine. Points from the study as a whole: Comparability of non-spike TCR breadth was observed across vaccine and placebo recipients.

The source is a person between 18 and 65 years old who received the Ad26.COV2.S COVID-19 vaccine or a placebo. The genes are TRBV7-3 and TRBJ2-1; no clear D. The sequencing used peripheral blood, collected in a trial of Ad26.COV2.S vaccine versus placebo. DNA for the CDR3: TGTGCCAGCAGCCTTCTTTCGCAGGAAGTTTTTGATGAGCAGTTCTTC. As protein: CASSLLSQEVFDEQFF.